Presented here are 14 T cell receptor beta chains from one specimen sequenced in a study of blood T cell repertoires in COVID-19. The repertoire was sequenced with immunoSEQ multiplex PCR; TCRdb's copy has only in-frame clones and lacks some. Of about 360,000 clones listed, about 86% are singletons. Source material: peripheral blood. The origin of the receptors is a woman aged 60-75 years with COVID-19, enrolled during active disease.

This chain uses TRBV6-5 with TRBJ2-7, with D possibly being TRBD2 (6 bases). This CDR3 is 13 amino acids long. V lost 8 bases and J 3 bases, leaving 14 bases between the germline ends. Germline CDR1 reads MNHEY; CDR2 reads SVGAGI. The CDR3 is CASSPGGFYEQYF. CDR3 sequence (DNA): TGTGCCAGCTCCCCTGGGGGGTTCTACGAGCAGTACTTC.

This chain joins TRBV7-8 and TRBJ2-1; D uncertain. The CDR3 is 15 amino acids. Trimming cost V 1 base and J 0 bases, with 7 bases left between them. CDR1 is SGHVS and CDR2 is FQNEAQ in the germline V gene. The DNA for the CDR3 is TGTGCCAGCAGCTTAGGGCAGAACTCCTACAATGAGCAGTTCTTC. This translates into CASSLGQNSYNEQFF.

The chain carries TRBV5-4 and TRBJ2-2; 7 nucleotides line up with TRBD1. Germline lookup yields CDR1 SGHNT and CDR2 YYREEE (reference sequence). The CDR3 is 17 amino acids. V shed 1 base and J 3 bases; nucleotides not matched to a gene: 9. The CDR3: CASSLRVTGVDTGELFF. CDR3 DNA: TGTGCCAGCAGCTTGAGAGTTACAGGGGTCGACACCGGGGAGCTGTTTTTT.

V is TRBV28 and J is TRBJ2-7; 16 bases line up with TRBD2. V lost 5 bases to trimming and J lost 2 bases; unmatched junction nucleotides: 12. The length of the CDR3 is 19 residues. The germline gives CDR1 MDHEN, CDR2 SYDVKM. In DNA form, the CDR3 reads TGTGCCAGCAGTCTACCCCCTGGGACTAGCGGGGGGGGAACCTACGAGCAGTACTTC. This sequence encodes CASSLPPGTSGGGTYEQYF. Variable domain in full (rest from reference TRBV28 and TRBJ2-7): DVKVTQSSRYLVKRTGEKVFLECVQDMDHENMFWYRQDPGLGLRLIYFSYDVKMKEKGDIPEGYSVSREKKERFSLILESASTNQTSMYLCASSLPPGTSGGGTYEQYFGPGTRLTVT.

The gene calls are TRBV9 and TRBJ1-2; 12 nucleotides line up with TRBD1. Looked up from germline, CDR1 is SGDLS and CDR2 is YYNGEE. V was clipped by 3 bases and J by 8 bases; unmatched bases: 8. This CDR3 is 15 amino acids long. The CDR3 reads CASSGPGQGAEGYTF. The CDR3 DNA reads TGTGCCAGCAGCGGGCCGGGACAGGGGGCTGAGGGCTACACCTTC.

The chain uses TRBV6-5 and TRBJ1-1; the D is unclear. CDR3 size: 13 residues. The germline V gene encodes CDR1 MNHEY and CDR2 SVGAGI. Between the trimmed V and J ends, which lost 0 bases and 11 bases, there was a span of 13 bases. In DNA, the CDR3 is TGTGCCAGCAGTTACTCTAGGTTAGCTGGGGCTTTCTTT. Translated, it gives CASSYSRLAGAFF.

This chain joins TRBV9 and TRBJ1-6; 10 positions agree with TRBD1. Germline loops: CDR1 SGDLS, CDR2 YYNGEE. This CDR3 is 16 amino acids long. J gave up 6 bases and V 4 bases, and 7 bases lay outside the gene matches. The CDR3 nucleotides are TGTGCCAGCAGCCCTCGACAGGGGGCGCCTAATTCACCCCTCCACTTT. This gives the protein CASSPRQGAPNSPLHF.

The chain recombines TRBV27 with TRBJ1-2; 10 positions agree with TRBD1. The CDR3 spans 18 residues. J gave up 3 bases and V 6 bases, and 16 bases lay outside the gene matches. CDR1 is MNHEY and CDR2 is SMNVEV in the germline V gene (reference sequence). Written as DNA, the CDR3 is TGTGCCAGCAGACGGGGGACGGATCGGGACAGGGGTGACTATGGCTACACCTTC. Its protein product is CASRRGTDRDRGDYGYTF.

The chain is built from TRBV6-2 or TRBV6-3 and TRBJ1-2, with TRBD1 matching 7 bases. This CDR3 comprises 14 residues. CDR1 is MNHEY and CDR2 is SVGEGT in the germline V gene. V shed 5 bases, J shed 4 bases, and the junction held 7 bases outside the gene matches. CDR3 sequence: CASSLGTAPYGYTF. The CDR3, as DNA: TGTGCCAGCAGTCTAGGGACAGCGCCCTATGGCTACACCTTC.

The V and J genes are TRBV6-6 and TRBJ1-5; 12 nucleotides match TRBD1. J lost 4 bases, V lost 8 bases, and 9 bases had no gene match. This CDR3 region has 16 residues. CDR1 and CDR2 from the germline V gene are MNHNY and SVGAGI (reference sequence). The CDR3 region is CASQGQGAFGNQPQHF. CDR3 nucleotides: TGTGCCAGCCAGGGACAGGGGGCTTTTGGGAATCAGCCCCAGCATTTT.

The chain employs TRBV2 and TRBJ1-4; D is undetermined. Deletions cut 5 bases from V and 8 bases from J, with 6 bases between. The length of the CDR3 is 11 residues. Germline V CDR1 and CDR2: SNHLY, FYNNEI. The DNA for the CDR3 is TGTGCCAGCAGTTATACAGAAAAACTGTTTTTT. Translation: CASSYTEKLFF. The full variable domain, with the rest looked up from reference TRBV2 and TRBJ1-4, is EPEVTQTPSHQVTQMGQEVILRCVPISNHLYFYWYRQILGQKVEFLVSFYNNEISEKSEIFDDQFSVERPDGSNFTLKIRSTKLEDSAMYFCASSYTEKLFFGSGTQLSVL.

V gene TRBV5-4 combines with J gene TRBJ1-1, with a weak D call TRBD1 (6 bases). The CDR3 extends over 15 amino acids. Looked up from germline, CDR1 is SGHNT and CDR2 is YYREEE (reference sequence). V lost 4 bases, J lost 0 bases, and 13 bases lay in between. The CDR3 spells CASSGGTGLNTEAFF. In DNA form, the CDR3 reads TGTGCCAGCAGCGGGGGCACGGGGTTGAACACTGAAGCTTTCTTT.

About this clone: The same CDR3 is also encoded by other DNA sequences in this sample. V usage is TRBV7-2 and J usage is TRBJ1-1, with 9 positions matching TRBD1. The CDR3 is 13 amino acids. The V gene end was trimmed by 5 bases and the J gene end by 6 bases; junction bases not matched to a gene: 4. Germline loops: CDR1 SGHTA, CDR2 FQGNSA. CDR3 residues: CASSPQGASEAFF. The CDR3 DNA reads TGTGCCAGCAGCCCACAGGGGGCCTCTGAAGCTTTCTTT.

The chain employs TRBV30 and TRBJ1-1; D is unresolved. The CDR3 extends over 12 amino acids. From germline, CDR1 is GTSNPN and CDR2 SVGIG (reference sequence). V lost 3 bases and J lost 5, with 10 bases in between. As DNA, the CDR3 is TGTGCCTGGAGCACGGTCGGGACTGAAGCTTTCTTT. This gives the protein CAWSTVGTEAFF. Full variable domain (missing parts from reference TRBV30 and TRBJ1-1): SQTIHQWPATLVQPVGSPLSLECTVEGTSNPNLYWYRQAAGRGLQLLFYSVGIGQISSEVPQNLSASRPQDRQFILSSKKLLLSDSGFYLCAWSTVGTEAFFGQGTRLTVV.